This T cell receptor (beta chain) was obtained from a study of spatial heterogeneity in lung cancer (dated by TCRdb to the late 2010s). For the wider study: Beta-chain transcripts were consistently detected in greater numbers than alpha-chain transcripts, which likely reflected higher beta-chain transcript abundance. Nonsynonymous mutation counts, determined by whole-exome sequencing of tumor tissue, were related to features of the TCR repertoire. Both alpha and beta chains were TCR-sequenced in approximately 220 tumor regions, approximately 68 matched nontumor lung samples and around 54 PBMC samples obtained at surgery. TCR alpha and beta repertoires were quantitatively compared across multiple tumor regions, matched nontumor lung and blood in non-small cell lung cancer. In the raw uncorrected reads, each unique combination of TCR and UMI appeared on average more than ten times. Broader findings and caveats from the paper: Additional single-cell paired TCR alpha and beta sequencing was considered necessary to confirm, at a functional level, the hypothesis that regional TCRs recognize regional mutations.

This clonotype is assessed as medium-sized (0.01 to 0.1%). Its cognate antigen has yet to be identified. Per-nucleotide qualities are absent, and no much larger clonotype sits a single base away. In the paper's terms, the time point label means: sample taken at primary tumor resection. Without any cell sorting, TCR sequencing was performed on whole RNA extracted either from tumor and nontumor lung tissue or from cryopreserved PBMC samples. Samples were obtained from 65 to 90 patients with early-stage, untreated non-small cell lung cancer from the lung TRACERx cohort. Only patients with enough RNA available from two or more tumor regions were chosen for TCR sequencing. Tumor and adjacent nontumor lung specimens were reviewed by a lung pathologist before selection. The library was obtained by 5' RACE. The sequencer was a NextSeq 500. To allow correction of PCR and sequencing errors, the TCR library protocol tagged every TCR cDNA molecule with a unique molecular identifier. The original methods were these. TCR identification, UMI-based error correction and CDR3 extraction were all carried out with Decombinator tools. TCRs above a frequency of 2 per 1,000, corresponding to the top 1% of the tumor frequency distribution, were defined as expanded. Each repertoire was subsampled 100 times to 5,000 TCRs, after which Renyi diversity was computed with the R vegan package. CDR3 similarity networks were built from amino acid triplet string-kernel similarity, with CDR3s being connected when pairwise similarity was above 0.82. TCRdb reworked the public reads: Q25 trimming with fastp, MiXCR clone assembly, productive beta chains retained. Rows merge per CDR3 protein into single entries with the most common DNA and genes. TCRdb's processing, not the study's, gives the V and J calls here. For this sample the table gives roughly 3,700 distinct CDR3 sequences, of which roughly 24% were detected only once. Jointly, the top ten make up approximately 15% of the sample.

The source of this sequence is a male donor with early-stage non-small cell lung cancer. The sample consisted of normal lung tissue next to the tumor, taken at surgery.

The CDR3 here reads CASSPEGQGSTEAFF. The DNA reads TGCGCCAGCAGCCCGGAGGGACAGGGATCCACTGAAGCTTTCTTT. This sequence uses TRBV5-1 and TRBJ1-1; the central 9 bases match TRBD1. CDR1 and CDR2, looked up from the germline V gene, are SGHRS and YFSETQ. Ends trimmed: V by 4 bases, J by 4 bases; bases unmatched to a gene: 8. The cysteine opens and the phenylalanine closes a CDR3 of 15 amino acids. CDR3 DNA only is kept here, 45 bases in frame from base 1. Reference TRBV5-1 and TRBJ1-1 genes cover what lies past the CDR3, so the full variable domain is KAGVTQTPRYLIKTRGQQVTLSCSPISGHRSVSWYQQTPGQGLQFLFEYFSETQRNKGNFPGRFSGRQFSNSRSEMNVSTLELGDSALYLCASSPEGQGSTEAFFGQGTRLTVV.